A single sample gave rise to the 32 T cell receptor beta chains below, sequenced in a study of neurological immune-mediated disorders. TCRdb redid the calling of the 5' RACE reads with MiXCR, one entry per CDR3 protein. In the table there are tens of thousands of distinct CDR3 sequences, approximately 2.4% of which are singletons. Material for sequencing was PBMCs. Receptors were obtained from a woman in her twenties or thirties with multiple sclerosis.

This clonotype has ten or more counts. The genes are TRBV6-1 and TRBJ1-1; D perhaps matches TRBD1 (6 bases). Between the trimmed V and J ends, which lost 4 bases and 5 bases, there was a span of 14 bases. There are 14 residues in the CDR3. CDR1 is MNHNS and CDR2 is SASEGT in the germline V gene. The CDR3 loop reads CASSGSGAGTEAFF. The CDR3 DNA sequence: TGTGCCAGCAGTGGTTCGGGGGCCGGGACTGAAGCTTTCTTT.

This clonotype was recorded many times. The J gene is TRBJ2-5, the V gene TRBV5-1, with unresolved D. V lost 0 bases and J 2 bases, leaving 11 bases between the germline ends. The CDR3 extends over 15 amino acids. Germline CDR1 SGHRS, CDR2 YFSETQ. CDR3 in DNA: TGCGCCAGCAGCTTGGATGGCAGAGATCAAGAGACCCAGTACTTC. Its protein product is CASSLDGRDQETQYF.

The sample holds many counts of this clonotype. The chain uses TRBV6-6 and TRBJ2-7; TRBD1 aligns across 7 bases. Per germline, CDR1 MNHNY and CDR2 SVGAGI (reference sequence). Trimming cost V 6 bases and J 4 bases; bases outside gene matches: 12. The CDR3 contains 15 residues. CDR3 nucleotide sequence: TGTGCCAGCAGAGACAGGGTCTTAAAATCATACGAGCAGTACTTC. It specifies CASRDRVLKSYEQYF.

In this sample, this clonotype turned up many times. The V and J genes are TRBV7-2 and TRBJ2-1; the D gene is possibly TRBD2 (7 bases). The CDR3 covers 15 residues. Germline CDR1 SGHTA, CDR2 FQGNSA. The ends were cut back, 5 bases at V and 5 bases at J, with 16 bases in the middle. The CDR3 region has the DNA TGTGCCAGCAGCGGGGGAGGGGGAGTCAACAATGAGCAGTTCTTC. Translating gives CASSGGGGVNNEQFF.

This clonotype was seen at least ten times. The chain joins TRBV5-1 to TRBJ2-7; TRBD2 matches at 7 bases. V trimming: 0 bases; J trimming: 7 bases; junction bases outside the gene matches: 10. Germline V gene sequence: CDR1 SGHRS, CDR2 YFSETQ. CDR3 length equals 15 residues. The DNA of the CDR3 is TGCGCCAGCAGCTTGGTGAGCGGGGCCCTCGGAGAGCAGTACTTC. This codes for CASSLVSGALGEQYF.

This clonotype was observed at least ten times. V gene TRBV7-2 combines with J gene TRBJ2-1; a possible D gene is TRBD2 (7 bases). The germline CDR1 and CDR2 sequences are SGHTA and FQGNSA. The CDR3 totals 18 residues. Trimming pared 2 bases from V and 0 bases from J, leaving 17 bases between. The CDR3 DNA sequence: TGTGCCAGCAGCTTACGAAGGGCGGGGGCTAGCTCCTACAATGAGCAGTTCTTC. This codes for CASSLRRAGASSYNEQFF.

This clonotype has ten or more counts. J is TRBJ2-6 and V is TRBV20-1; D may be TRBD1 (5 bases). Per the germline V gene, CDR1 is DFQATT and CDR2 is SNEGSKA (reference sequence). Trimming stripped 6 bases from V and 2 bases from J, with 11 bases between. This CDR3 contains 14 residues. CDR3 bases: TGCAGTGCCGTCAGGGAACCTGGGGCCAACGTCCTGACTTTC. Amino acids: CSAVREPGANVLTF.

The table lists this clonotype with many counts. The genes are TRBV12-3 or TRBV12-4 and TRBJ2-1; no clear D. This CDR3 contains 14 residues. V dropped 8 bases and J dropped 6 bases, with 17 bases sitting between them. CDR3 in DNA: TGTGCCAGCGCCCTCACTAAGGCCCTCAATGAGCAGTTCTTC. Its translation is CASALTKALNEQFF.

At least ten counts were recorded for this clonotype. V and J are TRBV5-1 and TRBJ1-5; TRBD1 aligns across 7 bases. This CDR3 is built from 15 residues. Losses at the gene ends were 4 bases for V and 4 bases for J; bases not matched to a gene: 8. The germline V gene has CDR1 SGHRS and CDR2 YFSETQ. In DNA, the CDR3 is TGCGCCAGCAGCATCACACCGGGACAGAATCAGCCCCAGCATTTT. Translating gives CASSITPGQNQPQHF.

The table lists this clonotype with many counts. The rearrangement joins TRBV19 to TRBJ2-1; TRBD1 agrees at 10 bases. The trim removed 10 bases at V and 4 bases at J, leaving 10 bases unmatched. The CDR3 spans 15 residues. Germline V gene data show CDR1 as LNHDA and CDR2 as SQIVND (reference sequence). The CDR3 is CATRPGQGKYNEQFF. For the CDR3, the DNA is TGTGCCACTAGGCCGGGACAGGGGAAATACAATGAGCAGTTCTTC.

The chain is built from TRBV7-3 and TRBJ2-7; TRBD1 or TRBD2 may be the D gene (5 bases each). The CDR3 is 14 residues long. Germline values: CDR1 SGHTA, CDR2 FQGTGA. V was clipped by 5 bases and J by 7 bases, with 18 bases between them. CDR3 DNA: TGTGCCAGCAGCCCCACGGGGCGGGTCTCGGAGCAGTACTTC. Encoded protein: CASSPTGRVSEQYF.

Many counts were recorded for this clonotype. This chain links TRBV7-2 with TRBJ2-7, with 8 bases that match TRBD1. In germline, CDR1 is SGHTA, CDR2 FQGNSA. J was trimmed by 4 bases and V by 5 bases; bases with no gene match: 4. The CDR3 is made up of 13 amino acids. The CDR3 loop is CASSPGGGYEQYF. CDR3 DNA: TGTGCCAGCAGCCCAGGGGGCGGATACGAGCAGTACTTC.

The sample holds many counts of this clonotype. The chain links TRBV11-2 to TRBJ2-1; 8 bases line up with TRBD2. Trimming at V came to 5 bases and at J to 9 bases, leaving 12 bases not matched to a gene. The germline CDR1 and CDR2 sequences are SGHAT and FQNNGV. This CDR3 has 15 amino acids. The CDR3 nucleotides read TGTGCCAGCAGCCAAGGACTAGCTTCCGGGACTGAGCAGTTCTTC. This codes for CASSQGLASGTEQFF.

This clonotype was recorded at least ten times. The J gene is TRBJ1-6, the V gene TRBV7-2; 8 bases align to TRBD1. J lost 2 bases, V lost 5 bases, and 5 bases had no gene match. Looked up from germline, CDR1 is SGHTA and CDR2 is FQGNSA. This CDR3 comprises 16 residues. CDR3 residues: CASSREDRAYNSPLHF. CDR3 coding DNA: TGTGCCAGCAGCAGAGAGGACAGGGCCTATAATTCACCCCTCCACTTT.

This clonotype showed up many times. The chain has TRBV10-3 and TRBJ1-6; a weak D match, TRBD1 (6 bases). This CDR3 is built from 15 residues. Germline V gives CDR1 ENHRY, CDR2 SYGVKD. The V end lost 4 bases, the J end lost 5 bases, and 12 bases lay between the germline ends. CDR3 sequence (DNA): TGTGCCATCAGTGGGGACACCAGAAATAATTCACCCCTCCACTTT. Protein sequence: CAISGDTRNNSPLHF.

This clonotype appeared many times. The V call is TRBV20-1, the J call TRBJ1-2; D possibly corresponds to TRBD1 (5 bases). The CDR3 consists of 13 residues. CDR1 and CDR2 (germline): DFQATT, SNEGSKA (reference sequence). The V end was cut by 1 base, the J end by 10 bases, with 16 bases between. The CDR3 here is CSARANWDPSYTF. CDR3 nucleotides: TGCAGTGCTAGAGCGAACTGGGACCCTTCCTACACCTTC.

This clonotype was seen at least ten times. This chain links TRBV7-9 with TRBJ1-2; tentative D call: TRBD1 (5 bases). Germline V gene data show CDR1 as SEHNR and CDR2 as FQNEAQ (reference sequence). V lost 7 bases and J 9 bases, leaving 18 bases between the germline ends. The CDR3 consists of 13 residues. CDR3 sequence: CASTDVGGGSYTF. The CDR3 nucleotides are TGTGCCAGCACCGACGTCGGGGGAGGAAGCTACACCTTC.

This clonotype was picked up many times. V and J are TRBV9 and TRBJ2-3; TRBD1 is a possible D gene (5 bases). Per germline, CDR1 SGDLS and CDR2 YYNGEE. Between the trimmed V and J ends, which lost 0 bases and 6 bases, there was a span of 17 bases. The CDR3 runs 16 residues. The DNA for the CDR3 is TGTGCCAGCAGCGTAGGCCAGGGTCCCTCCCGGGATACGCAGTATTTT. This codes for CASSVGQGPSRDTQYF.

This clonotype was picked up many times. The CDR3 spells CASSLPQAVGGKETQYF. In DNA form, the CDR3 reads TGTGCCAGCAGCTTACCCCAGGCAGTGGGGGGTAAAGAGACCCAGTACTTC. The chain links TRBV7-6 to TRBJ2-5; maybe TRBD2 (6 bases). CDR3 size: 17 residues. Germline-derived CDR1 and CDR2 are SGHVS and FNYEAQ. The V end lost 2 bases, the J end lost 3 bases, and 19 bases lay between the germline ends.

The table lists this clonotype with a few counts. A clone one base away is much larger, so this may be a read error. The chain combines TRBV10-3 with TRBJ1-5; 9 nucleotides line up with TRBD1. Germline CDR1 is ENHRY and CDR2 is SYGVKD. The CDR3 extends over 13 amino acids. Written as DNA, the CDR3 is TGTGCCATCAGGGGACAGGGTAATCAGCACCAGCATTTT. Residues: CAIRGQGNQHQHF.

The table lists this clonotype with many counts. This chain joins TRBV7-6 and TRBJ2-2, with a tentative D call TRBD1 (5 bases). Germline V CDR1 and CDR2: SGHVS, FNYEAQ. V was cut by 3 bases and J by 2 bases, with 10 bases left in between. The CDR3 is made up of 15 amino acids. The DNA for the CDR3 is TGTGCCAGCAGCTTCGTAGGACAAAACACCGGGGAGCTGTTTTTT. It translates to CASSFVGQNTGELFF.

At least ten counts were recorded for this clonotype. The rearrangement joins TRBV7-8 to TRBJ2-1, with a possible D match to TRBD2 (5 bases). The CDR3 covers 16 residues. Germline assignment: CDR1 SGHVS and CDR2 FQNEAQ. Trimming took off 5 bases at V and 0 bases at J, with 14 bases between the two ends. The CDR3 is CASSARTGSSYNEQFF. DNA of the CDR3: TGTGCCAGCAGCGCTAGGACTGGGAGCTCCTACAATGAGCAGTTCTTC.

This clonotype was seen ten or more times. The chain links TRBV5-1 to TRBJ2-1, with 13 positions matching TRBD2. CDR3 length: 15 amino acids. J gave up 10 bases and V 3 bases, and 7 bases lay outside the gene matches. The germline V gene has CDR1 SGHRS and CDR2 YFSETQ. The CDR3 is CASSSDGLAGDEQFF. CDR3 DNA sequence: TGCGCCAGCAGCTCGGACGGACTAGCGGGAGACGAGCAGTTCTTC.

Note on this clonotype: A read error may explain this, as a much larger clone is one base away. The chain uses TRBV7-2 and TRBJ1-5; no reliable D call. Germline assignment: CDR1 SGHTA and CDR2 FQGNSA. The CDR3 contains 14 residues. CDR3 nucleotide sequence: TGTGCCAGCAGCCCCTCGCGTAGCAATCAGCCCCAGAATTTT. Amino acids: CASSPSRSNQPQNF.

This clonotype was seen many times. The V call is TRBV5-1, the J call TRBJ2-3; tentatively, D is TRBD1 (5 bases). Germline V lookup: CDR1 SGHRS, CDR2 YFSETQ. The CDR3 covers 13 residues. With 0 bases removed from V and 5 bases from J, the gap between germline ends came to 7 bases. The CDR3: CASSLGTQDTQYF. The CDR3 DNA reads as TGCGCCAGCAGCTTGGGGACACAAGATACGCAGTATTTT.

This clonotype has ten or more counts. The V gene is TRBV7-9, the J gene TRBJ1-2; 7 nucleotides match TRBD1. The V gene end was trimmed by 5 bases and the J gene end by 8 bases; junction bases not matched to a gene: 5. Germline CDR1 is SEHNR and CDR2 is FQNEAQ (reference sequence). This CDR3 spans 12 amino acids. The CDR3 reads CASSVTGEGYTF. CDR3 sequence (DNA): TGTGCCAGCAGCGTAACAGGGGAAGGCTACACCTTC.

At least ten counts were recorded for this clonotype. The J gene is TRBJ2-7, the V gene TRBV3-1; D might be TRBD1 or TRBD2, each matching 6 bases. This CDR3 has 14 amino acids. V lost 1 base and J lost 6, with 13 bases in between. Germline loops: CDR1 LGHDT, CDR2 YNNKEL (reference sequence). The CDR3 nucleotides read TGTGCCAGCAGCCAAGTGGTCGGAGGGGGCGAGCAGTACTTC. It is translated as CASSQVVGGGEQYF.

This clonotype came up many times. The chain is built from TRBV20-1 and TRBJ2-1; 11 bases are a match to TRBD2. V gave up 3 bases and J gave up 3 bases; unmatched junction bases: 7. Germline V lookup: CDR1 DFQATT, CDR2 SNEGSKA (reference sequence). This CDR3 spans 16 amino acids. The CDR3: CSARLDTSGGYNEQFF. CDR3 coding DNA: TGCAGTGCTAGGCTGGATACTAGCGGGGGCTACAATGAGCAGTTCTTC.

This clonotype was found many times. This rearrangement joins TRBV20-1 to TRBJ2-3, with TRBD2 matching over 8 bases. With 0 bases clipped from V and 0 bases from J, the junction kept 2 bases outside the gene matches. The CDR3 totals 15 residues. Germline loops: CDR1 DFQATT, CDR2 SNEGSKA (reference sequence). CDR3 residues: CSARDGGESTDTQYF. In nucleotides, the CDR3 is TGCAGTGCTAGAGACGGGGGGGAGAGCACAGATACGCAGTATTTT.

In this sample, this clonotype turned up many times. This chain connects TRBV20-1 to TRBJ2-5; 10 nucleotides line up with TRBD1. Trimming cost V 3 bases and J 5 bases; bases outside gene matches: 9. CDR1 is DFQATT and CDR2 is SNEGSKA in the germline V gene (reference sequence). The CDR3 is 15 amino acids. The CDR3 nucleotides are TGCAGTGCTAGGGGGGACAGGGGAGTCGTGGAGACCCAGTACTTC. Translation gives CSARGDRGVVETQYF.

This clonotype was seen at least ten times. The chain recombines TRBV10-3 with TRBJ2-7; a possible D gene is TRBD2 (6 bases). Germline CDR1 reads ENHRY; CDR2 reads SYGVKD. V gave up 6 bases and J gave up 7 bases, with 19 bases separating them. This CDR3 contains 14 residues. CDR3 DNA sequence: TGTGCCATCAGCTCGACGGGAGTATCGGTAGAGCAGTACTTC. It codes for CAISSTGVSVEQYF.

This clonotype has at least ten counts. V and J are TRBV29-1 and TRBJ2-2, with TRBD2 identical over 7 bases. With 1 base clipped from V and 4 bases from J, the junction kept 3 bases outside the gene matches. There are 14 residues in the CDR3. In germline, CDR1 is SQVTM, CDR2 ANQGSEA. Here the CDR3 DNA reads TGCAGCGTTGAAGGGGGGGGATCCACCGGGGAGCTGTTTTTT. Amino acid sequence: CSVEGGGSTGELFF.